The 9 T cell receptor beta chains presented below share a single source sample, sequenced in a study of shared clonotypes between healthy human individuals (dated by TCRdb to about 2020). The library relied on the immunoSEQ multiplex PCR assay. This is the immuneACCESS table as TCRdb keeps it, with only in-frame sequences that have V and J called. A part of the clones is gone; compared with another copy, unresolved V genes explain less than half, and the rest is unexplained. The sample table lists around 2.3 million clones, approximately 94% of them with a count of one. The top ten constitute around 0.13% of the sample. The sequenced sample consisted of naive CD4+ T cells sorted from blood. The cell subset or site label corresponds to: CD45RA+ positively selected. These receptors were obtained from a young man in good health.

The J gene is TRBJ2-6, the V gene TRBV28; 8 bases are shared with TRBD2. The CDR3 contains 18 residues. V lost 6 bases, J lost 2 bases, and 12 bases stayed unmatched. Germline V gene data show CDR1 as MDHEN and CDR2 as SYDVKM. CDR3 in amino acids: CASRVGGAQPPGANVLTF. CDR3 DNA: TGTGCCAGCAGGGTCGGGGGGGCTCAACCCCCTGGGGCCAACGTCCTGACTTTC.

The rearrangement joins TRBV2 to TRBJ2-7, with 7 bases lining up with TRBD2. Germline CDR1 is SNHLY and CDR2 is FYNNEI. The CDR3 covers 14 residues. The ends lost 6 bases at V and 4 bases at J; junction bases unmatched: 9. Here the CDR3 reads CASSPGGGRYEQYF. DNA of the CDR3: TGTGCCAGCAGCCCCGGCGGGGGAAGGTACGAGCAGTACTTC.

CDR3 sequence (DNA): TGCGCCAGCAGTCCGGCCGGAAGAACAGATACGCAGTATTTT. This gives the protein CASSPAGRTDTQYF. The chain employs TRBV10-1 and TRBJ2-3, with D unresolved. The V gene lost 5 bases and the J gene lost 3 bases, with 12 bases spanning the gap. The CDR3 loop spans 14 amino acids. Germline V gene sequence: CDR1 WNHNN, CDR2 SYGVQD (reference sequence).

The V call is TRBV4-1, the J call TRBJ1-6, with 8 nucleotides matching TRBD1. Trimming took 1 base from V and 11 from J; bases not matched to a gene: 13. The CDR3 totals 17 residues. Per germline, CDR1 MGHRA and CDR2 YSYEKL. The CDR3 loop is CASSQAPPGQGTPPLHF. CDR3 nucleotide sequence: TGCGCCAGCAGCCAAGCTCCGCCCGGACAGGGTACCCCACCCCTCCACTTT.

The chain employs TRBV5-1 and TRBJ2-7; 12 bases are a match to TRBD1. The CDR3 covers 15 residues. Losses at the gene ends were 2 bases for V and 7 bases for J; bases not matched to a gene: 7. In germline, CDR1 is SGHRS, CDR2 YFSETQ. CDR3 in amino acids: CASSLKGQGAGEQYF. The CDR3 nucleotides read TGCGCCAGCAGCTTAAAGGGACAGGGGGCAGGAGAGCAGTACTTC.

V is TRBV6-1 and J is TRBJ1-6, with TRBD1 as a possible D gene (5 bases). V was trimmed by 4 bases and J by 8 bases, leaving 18 bases between them. The CDR3 is 16 amino acids. Germline V gene data show CDR1 as MNHNS and CDR2 as SASEGT. CDR3 residues: CASSGPGAGSDSPLHF. The CDR3 DNA sequence: TGTGCCAGCAGTGGGCCCGGGGCAGGGTCTGATTCACCCCTCCACTTT.

On this clone: Other DNA sequences of this sample code for an identical CDR3. This rearrangement joins TRBV6-1 to TRBJ1-6, with 10 bases that match TRBD1. Per germline, CDR1 MNHNS and CDR2 SASEGT. The ends lost 0 bases at V and 10 bases at J; junction bases unmatched: 3. The CDR3 consists of 15 residues. The CDR3 DNA follows: TGTGCCAGCAGTGAAGCGGGACAGGGGACCTCACCCCTCCACTTT. This sequence encodes CASSEAGQGTSPLHF.

The chain employs TRBV27 and TRBJ1-4; D remains ambiguous. This CDR3 has 17 residues. The germline gives CDR1 MNHEY, CDR2 SMNVEV (reference sequence). Trimming took 2 bases from V and 4 from J, leaving 17 bases between them. The CDR3 nucleotides read TGTGCCAGCAGTTTAGATCTGGGAGTGGCCCTTAATGAAAAACTGTTTTTT. It yields the protein CASSLDLGVALNEKLFF.

This clone appeared once. This chain connects TRBV5-1 to TRBJ2-7; a possible D gene is TRBD2 (5 bases). This CDR3 is 14 amino acids long. V was cut by 4 bases and J by 2 bases, with 13 bases left in between. Per the germline V gene, CDR1 is SGHRS and CDR2 is YFSETQ. The CDR3: CASSSGWSAYEQYF. DNA for the CDR3: TGCGCCAGCAGCAGCGGATGGTCAGCCTACGAGCAGTACTTC.